This T cell receptor (beta chain) was identified in a study of yellow fever vaccine responses in identical twins (dated by TCRdb to about 2018). Background on the whole study: Focusing on identical twins, the study followed the T cell clones that responded to the vaccine, and did so with precision.

Beyond this particular receptor, the publication reports: The authors reported that the T cell response to vaccination in identical twins appeared partly convergent and partly personalized.

Relative to germline, V is 3 bases shorter and J is 3 bases shorter, with 14 bases between their ends. The CDR3 covers 15 residues, taking in both the cysteine and the phenylalanine. Only the CDR3 portion is preserved as DNA: 45 bases, with reading frame beginning at the first base. The germline V gene (reference sequence) specifies LGHDT as CDR1 and YNNKEL as CDR2. With respect to this clonotype: Its antigen target is currently unknown. Qualities for individual bases were not recorded, and no much larger clone is one base off.

Receptors were amplified or captured by RT-PCR. TCRdb names Illumina HiSeq 2500 as the instrument used. TCRdb reprocessed the public reads (quality trimming at Q25 with fastp, clone calling with MiXCR) and kept in-frame beta chains. Every distinct CDR3 protein forms one entry, paired with its most common genes and DNA. In all, the sample holds 20,000 to 25,000 distinct CDR3 sequences, and roughly 80% of those were seen once. The ten most abundant clones make up more than 4.5% of the sample. The receptor's source is a woman between 18 and 30 years old who received the yellow fever vaccine. Donor details come from another sample of the same person, matched by shared clones. Rearrangement joined TRBV3-1 to TRBJ1-1, with TRBD1 perhaps the D gene, on 6 matching bases. The material was T cells from blood (PBMCs), unsorted or a sorted subset (not recorded which), obtained before or after yellow fever vaccination (not recorded which). The CDR3 loop reads CASSHSYREDTEAFF. In nucleotides, the sequence is TGTGCCAGCAGCCACTCTTACAGGGAGGACACTGAAGCTTTCTTT. Reference TRBV3-1 and TRBJ1-1 proteins supply the regions before and after the CDR3; the full variable domain is: DTAVSQTPKYLVTQMGNDKSIKCEQNLGHDTMYWYKQDSKKFLKIMFSYNNKELIINETVPNRFSPKSPDKAHLNLHINSLELGDSAVYFCASSHSYREDTEAFFGQGTRLTVV.